This paragraph reports one T cell receptor beta chain. This clonotype was found many times. Its antigen has not been determined. Base quality data are lacking; no much larger clone is found one base away. This entry is derived from a study of human T cells and chemical hapten exposure (dated by TCRdb to 2020 to 2023). In the study overall: For sensitization, 2% DPC in acetone was applied to an approximately 2 cm by approximately 2 cm area of upper inner arm skin. Patients additionally received weekly therapeutic DPC doses to the scalp throughout the roughly 25-week study period. Patch tests used Finn chambers with 0.01% DPC on the upper back, scored after 6 days by International Contact Dermatitis Research Group standards. The mostly female patient cohort included alopecia areata with under or over 50% scalp involvement, alopecia totalis and alopecia universalis. Libraries were pooled for sequencing, and variation in per-sample TCR yields was attributed mainly to small differences in library volumes within the pool. Peripheral blood TCR repertoire changes were tracked in vivo in alopecia patients during primary and secondary sensitization to the hapten diphenylcyclopropenone (DPC). Blood samples were taken from patients before sensitization (week 0) and then at 2, 6 and about 24 weeks after DPC sensitization. Under 30 alopecia patients gave blood for TCR sequencing at one to four time points (pre-sensitization, 2, 6 and 24 weeks).

Sample time point, as interpreted from the label and publication: patch test 1, 2 weeks after DPC sensitization. Interpreted using the paper, the treatment or condition label stands for: therapeutic diphenylcyclopropenone sensitization with weekly scalp DPC. Blood at each patch-test visit was drawn before the patch test was applied. To be eligible, patients had to be aged 18 to 70, diagnosed with alopecia and judged suitable for DPC therapy, while pregnant patients were excluded. Total RNA was extracted from unfractionated whole blood collected in Tempus Blood RNA tubes. Library preparation employed RACE. Sequencer: NextSeq 500. During library preparation, unique molecular identifiers were attached to individual cDNA molecules so that TCRs could be counted in a quantitative, reproducible way. From each blood RNA sample, both TCR alpha and TCR beta chains were sequenced. As for the original processing: Samples had a median of about 96,000 TCRs, with a range from roughly 23,224 to 700,000. V, J and CDR3 annotation of the TCR reads was carried out using the Decombinator software suite. For the PS versus PT1 abundance plots, all samples were subsampled to the same number of TCRs (28,000). TCRs were defined as expanded if absent before sensitization and observed at least eight times at the 2-week time point. TCRdb applied fastp at Q25 and MiXCR to the public reads, then kept only in-frame beta chains. Every distinct CDR3 protein forms one entry, paired with its most common genes and DNA. TCRdb's processing, not the authors' own work, is the source of the V and J calls. Within this sample are about 81,000 distinct CDR3 sequences, with under 9% of them counted one time only. The top ten clonotypes cover 1.5% to 1.7% of the sample.

Deletion took 2 bases off V and 1 base off J, with a span of 12 bases between the germline ends. The cysteine opens and the phenylalanine closes a CDR3 of 17 amino acids. Solely the CDR3 DNA is kept, with 51 bases framed from the first base. For CDR1 and CDR2, the germline V gene (reference sequence) lists SGHAT and FQDESV. Overall study outcomes, separate from this receptor: Because all patients had alopecia, a presumed autoimmune disease, the immune response of the patients might differ from that of healthy individuals. No change with DPC sensitization was found in the number of TCRs above 1 in 1000 frequency, and no evidence of global repertoire structure alterations was found. A positive correlation was found between the number of PT1 expanded TCRs and patch test score, with significance reached at thresholds 8, 16 and 32 but not 4. After repeated subsampling, changes were observed in the strength of the expansion versus patch-test correlation and in the threshold at which the correlation became significant. Expanded TCRs formed significantly more large CDR3 similarity clusters than pre-sensitization or healthy control sets, consistent with antigen-driven responses.

The TCR was taken from a woman younger than 45 with alopecia areata. Some clones in this sample may be carry-over from other donors' samples. Rearrangement joined TRBV11-1 to TRBJ2-6, with the D gene not clear enough to name. The sample here was whole blood, taken in connection with sensitization to the hapten diphenylcyclopropenone (DPC). The DNA sequence is TGTGCCAGCAGCTTAAGCCCCGCCCTTTCTGGGGCCAACGTCCTGACTTTC. This gives the protein CASSLSPALSGANVLTF.